The clone carrying this TCR beta chain showed up just a few times. Indicated time point: sample taken at primary tumor resection. Without sorting, whole RNA was sequenced from tumor, nontumor lung or frozen PBMC. Donors were under 90 untreated early-stage non-small cell lung cancer patients. Every cDNA TCR molecule received its own unique molecular identifier. Each CDR3 protein gets one entry after TCRdb re-called the 5' RACE reads with MiXCR. The data contain some 23,000 distinct CDR3 sequences, under 8% of them singletons. These data belong to a study of spatial heterogeneity in lung cancer. Study summary: Alpha-chain sequences were consistently detected less often than beta-chain sequences. Unique TCR and UMI combinations averaged more than ten appearances each in raw reads.

Germline CDR1 reads DFQATT; CDR2 reads SNEGSKA (reference sequence). Trimming left V 0 bases short and J 0 bases short, with 17 bases between. This CDR3 spans 17 amino acids. Sequenced here: PBMCs, sampled at surgery. V and J are TRBV20-1 and TRBJ2-5, with D unclear. This sequence was found in a male donor with early-stage non-small cell lung cancer. The CDR3 DNA reads TGCAGTGCTAGAGATCTGTGGTCCCCGGCACACCAAGAGACCCAGTACTTC. As protein: CSARDLWSPAHQETQYF.